The clone carrying this TCR beta chain was observed many times. No antigen is known for it. This sample was taken from a study of T cells in Graves' hyperthyroidism and ophthalmopathy. General study points: Patients with ophthalmopathy were separated from those with stable hyperthyroidism by a 13 V-J model. Blood shared most expanded thyroid clonotypes above 0.001.

Amplified TCR beta CDR3 regions came from RNA transcripts. RT-PCR in the first round (using the HTBI primer set) targeted the TCR CDR3. TCRdb ran MiXCR on the multiplex PCR reads and lists one entry per CDR3 protein. The sample records 89,000 or so distinct CDR3 sequences, roughly 40% being singletons. The CDR3 is made up of 12 amino acids. The germline gives CDR1 SGHAT, CDR2 FQDESV (reference sequence). The V gene lost 5 bases and the J gene lost 10 bases, with 14 bases spanning the gap. This chain connects TRBV11-1 to TRBJ1-1; tentatively, D is TRBD1 (6 bases). This clonotype originated in a woman aged 30 to 39 with Graves' hyperthyroidism. The source material was peripheral blood or thyroid tissue (not recorded which). The CDR3 loop reads CASSPGPRGAFF. CDR3 coding DNA: TGTGCCAGCAGCCCCGGGCCCAGGGGAGCTTTCTTT.